This T cell receptor (beta chain) was identified during a study of relationships among human T cell subsets. General study findings and limits: Some CD4+CD8+ double-positive cells may remain after bead sorting. Substantial CDR3 sharing among Th1, Th2 and regulatory cells suggested stochastic fate choice.

CD4+CD25-CD294+ Th2 cells were bead-selected for CD294 once CD4+CD56+ natural killer T cells were depleted. The T cell receptor alpha and beta CDR3 regions were amplified from mRNA by semiquantitative ARM-PCR. ARM-PCR used tagged nested gene-specific primers, then communal superprimers for exponential amplification. A single record per CDR3 protein comes from TCRdb applying MiXCR to the multiplex PCR reads. The table has under 4,000 distinct CDR3 sequences, 45% to 60% seen once. J gave up 7 bases and V 5 bases, and 13 bases lay outside the gene matches. This CDR3 is built from 15 residues. Germline assignment: CDR1 SGHAT and CDR2 FQNNGV. This clonotype has a single count. Its matching antigen is unknown.

The TCR originated in a middle-aged man in good health. This chain uses TRBV11-2 with TRBJ2-5, with 7 positions matching TRBD2. Sequences were obtained from CD4+ Th2 cells sorted from blood. The CDR3 DNA follows: TGTGCCAGCAGCGCCGGACGGACCCGGGGGGTGACCCAGTACTTC. It encodes CASSAGRTRGVTQYF.